This TCR beta chain is from a study of Graves' ophthalmopathy and Graves' hyperthyroidism. This clonotype showed up many times. Antigen: not known. RNA served as the template for amplifying TCR beta CDR3 regions. Scientists carried out first-round RT-PCR using HTBI primers and then a second-round multiplex PCR. TCRdb passed the multiplex PCR reads through MiXCR, listing each CDR3 protein once. This sample has 450,000 or so distinct CDR3 sequences, with approximately 15% found just once. Moderate-to-severe activity, CAS ≥3, NOSPECS ≥4 and duration under 3 months were recorded for donors with ophthalmopathy. Researchers turned away patients with other autoimmune diseases, uncontrolled infections, pregnancy or lactation. Whole-study findings and limits: Ophthalmopathy versus stable hyperthyroidism: 13-signature model gave 85% to 90% sensitivity, less than 82% specificity.

Sequencing used blood. This receptor was obtained from a young woman with Graves' ophthalmopathy.

This CDR3 is CASSYAKVDGSAGELFF. In DNA form, the CDR3 reads TGTGCCAGCAGTTACGCTAAAGTGGACGGGTCGGCCGGGGAGCTGTTTTTT. V is TRBV6-2 or TRBV6-3 and J is TRBJ2-2; unclear D gene. The germline V gene encodes CDR1 MNHEY and CDR2 SVGEGT. The V gene lost 2 bases and the J gene lost 6 bases, with 19 bases spanning the gap. The CDR3 extends over 17 amino acids.